The TCR beta chain described here comes from a study of blood T cell repertoires in COVID-19. Study information: T cells, B-cell-depleted T cells, or PBMCs supplied cDNA or gDNA.

Profiled with immunoSEQ multiplex PCR; TCRdb holds only in-frame clones, not every one. The table lists roughly 230,000 clones, 70% to 90% of them singletons. The TCR originated in an older woman with active or convalescent COVID-19. The specimen was peripheral blood.

CDR3 DNA: TGTGCCAGCAGTGGGAACGGGAGACTGGATACGCAGTATTTT. Translating it yields CASSGNGRLDTQYF. This chain uses TRBV25-1 with TRBJ2-3; weak D call: TRBD2 (6 bases). Trimming pared 4 bases from V and 6 bases from J, leaving 14 bases between. Germline CDR1 and CDR2: MGHDK and SYGVNS. The CDR3 has 14 residues.